This TCR beta chain was observed in a study of OX40 agonist ivuxolimab in advanced cancers. V was shortened by 3 bases and J by 14 bases, with 14 bases between the two germline ends. This CDR3 is 13 amino acids long. Germline assignment: CDR1 MNHNS and CDR2 SASEGT. Method: immunoSEQ multiplex PCR; TCRdb's copy keeps in-frame clones and lacks some. The repertoire holds roughly 60,000 clones, with around 93% as singletons. The sample was CD4+ or CD8+ T cells sorted from blood, taken in a trial of the OX40 agonist ivuxolimab. The chain combines TRBV6-1 with TRBJ2-6, with D perhaps matching TRBD1 or TRBD2 (5 bases each). The source is an adult with an advanced solid tumor such as melanoma, head and neck, liver or kidney cancer. CDR3 sequence: CASSDGTFGLLTF. CDR3 DNA sequence: TGTGCCAGCAGTGATGGGACCTTCGGGCTCCTGACTTTC.